This T cell receptor beta chain derives from a study of cytomegalovirus exposure and HLA in healthy donors. This CDR3 region has 16 residues. The PCR made use of 60 Vbeta and 13 Jbeta primers. Here immunoSEQ multiplex PCR was the method, and the copy in TCRdb shows in-frame clones only, minus some. The record lists approximately 110,000 clones, of which the ten most abundant hold over 2%. Sequenced: PBMCs. The chain couples TRBV7-5 to TRBJ2-5; the D call in the table, TRBD2, was not verified against the DNA. TRBV7-5 is listed as a pseudogene. The origin of this receptor is a middle-aged man in good health and CMV-seronegative. CDR3 nucleotides: TGTGCCAGAAACGCTCGGGGTTGCCCCCATAAAGAGACCCAGTACTTC. Its translation: CARNARGCPHKETQYF.